This TCR beta chain was identified during a study of blood T cell repertoires in COVID-19 (dated by TCRdb to between 2020 and 2021). Study-level background: Collaborator samples came from the United States, Italy and Spain and covered acute and convalescent phases of COVID-19. The material from the prospective study consisted of cDNA or gDNA derived from T cells, B-cell-depleted T cells, or PBMCs. The dataset comprised deeply sampled blood TCRbeta repertoires from subjects exposed to, actively infected with, or recovered from COVID-19. The repertoires were made available in a free public database intended to serve as a resource for research on the immune response to SARS-CoV-2. Samples were obtained from the ongoing ImmuneRACE study (first 160 participants) and from approximately 1,200 subjects provided by 6 global collaborators. A de-identified subject ID, COVID-19 status, age in years and sex were almost always included in the sample metadata. Where available, HLA class I and class II types were taken from metadata supplied by the sample provider and were not determined by assay-based typing.

At the junction V is shortened by 2 bases and J by 2 bases, with 16 bases in between. The CDR3 contains 16 residues, cysteine and phenylalanine counted. Only the CDR3 region is kept as DNA, spanning 48 bases read in frame from base 1. The CDR1 and CDR2 encoded by the germline V gene are SNHLY and FYNNEI. In the prospective study, participants were roughly 18 to 100 years old, resided in 24 geographic areas of the United States, and were enrolled through a virtual design. To assign participants to cohorts, the prospective study relied on clinical history that participants themselves reported in a screening survey and a study questionnaire. Recovered participants in ImmuneRACE Cohort 3 were defined by two consecutive negative NP/OP PCR tests, clearance by a healthcare professional, or resolution of symptoms. In the prospective study, mobile phlebotomists collected whole blood, serum and a nasopharyngeal or oropharyngeal swab from each participant. Participants in the prospective study had the option to provide additional blood draws and questionnaires over a roughly two-month period. Blood samples from the prospective study were shipped frozen or at room temperature prior to DNA extraction.

The study at large found these results: Clinical and demographic metadata were provided uncurated, with the amount varying by source and participant.

TCRbeta CDR3 regions were amplified from genomic DNA by means of the immunoSEQ Assay, a bias-controlled multiplex PCR. In the authors' own workflow: Nucleated cell counts per sample were estimated from amplification of reference gene primers within the assay. To quantify the absolute abundance of each unique TCRbeta CDR3 rearrangement, sequence reads were collapsed and filtered. Productive Simpson clonality was computed per sample as the square root of Simpson's diversity index over productive rearrangements. Imported from immuneACCESS, the table was reduced by TCRdb to in-frame sequences with V and J called. These copies leave out some clones; in studies compared against another copy, an unresolved V gene accounts for under half, and the cause of the remainder is not known. That table is the source of V, J and clone size, and D and trimming were worked out from the DNA. Within this sample are 310,000 or so clones, with 89% of them counted one time only. The ten biggest clones cover 9.5% of the sample.

This clone was recorded a few times. The target of this receptor is not known. No much larger clone is present one base from it, and per-base qualities are unavailable. The clonotype originates from a middle-aged woman who had recovered from COVID-19. The material sequenced was PBMCs or T cells enriched from blood (not recorded which). The chain joins TRBV2 to TRBJ2-7; TRBD2 could be the D gene, as 5 bases match. The CDR3 is CASSEWLATSTYEQYF. DNA sequence: TGTGCCAGCAGTGAATGGCTAGCCACGAGCACCTACGAGCAGTACTTC.